The 5 T cell receptor beta chains presented below share a single source sample, sequenced in a study of blood T cell repertoires in COVID-19. Data came from immunoSEQ multiplex PCR; TCRdb stores just in-frame clones and leaves some out. The table records around 140,000 clones, 85% to 90% of them present only once. What was sequenced was peripheral blood. These TCRs come from a man aged 50 or older with active COVID-19.

The chain carries TRBV18 and TRBJ1-6; D might be TRBD1 (6 bases). The CDR3 sequence is 13 residues long. Germline V gives CDR1 KGHSH, CDR2 LQKENI. V lost 2 bases and J lost 15, with 14 bases in between. For the CDR3, the DNA is TGTGCCAGCTCACCAAATCCAGGGGATAGCCTCCACTTT. Translating it yields CASSPNPGDSLHF.

CDR3 region: CASSPHSGGAGEQYF. The CDR3 DNA follows: TGTGCCAGCAGCCCCCACAGCGGGGGGGCTGGCGAGCAGTACTTC. The chain employs TRBV3-1 (or the pseudogene TRBV3-2) and TRBJ2-7, with 10 bases that match TRBD2. The CDR3 is 15 amino acids. The germline CDR1 and CDR2 sequences are LGHDT and YNNKEL (reference sequence). Germline trimming cut 4 bases from V and 6 bases from J; bases unmatched to any gene: 9.

The genes are TRBV6-4 and TRBJ2-7; TRBD2 aligns across 9 bases. CDR1 is MRHNA and CDR2 is SNTAGT in the germline V gene. J was trimmed by 0 bases and V by 0 bases; bases with no gene match: 6. The CDR3 spans 17 residues. CDR3 DNA: TGTGCCAGCAGTGACTCGAGGGCTAGCGGGAACTCCTACGAGCAGTACTTC. Amino acid sequence: CASSDSRASGNSYEQYF.

This clone was seen a few times. The chain has TRBV7-9 and TRBJ1-6, with D unresolved. V lost 5 bases and J 7 bases, leaving 6 bases between the germline ends. The CDR3 loop spans 12 amino acids. Germline-derived CDR1 and CDR2 are SEHNR and FQNEAQ (reference sequence). The CDR3 nucleotides read TGTGCCAGCAGCACAGCAAATTCACCCCTCCACTTT. It is translated as CASSTANSPLHF.

This clone was observed a few times. The rearrangement uses TRBV30 and TRBJ2-7; D is perhaps TRBD1 (5 bases). Germline V lookup: CDR1 GTSNPN, CDR2 SVGIG (reference sequence). The CDR3 extends over 13 amino acids. Trimming removed 4 bases from V and 0 bases from J, with 10 bases in between. CDR3 sequence (DNA): TGTGCCTGGAAACAGGAGCTCTCCTACGAGCAGTACTTC. Protein product: CAWKQELSYEQYF.